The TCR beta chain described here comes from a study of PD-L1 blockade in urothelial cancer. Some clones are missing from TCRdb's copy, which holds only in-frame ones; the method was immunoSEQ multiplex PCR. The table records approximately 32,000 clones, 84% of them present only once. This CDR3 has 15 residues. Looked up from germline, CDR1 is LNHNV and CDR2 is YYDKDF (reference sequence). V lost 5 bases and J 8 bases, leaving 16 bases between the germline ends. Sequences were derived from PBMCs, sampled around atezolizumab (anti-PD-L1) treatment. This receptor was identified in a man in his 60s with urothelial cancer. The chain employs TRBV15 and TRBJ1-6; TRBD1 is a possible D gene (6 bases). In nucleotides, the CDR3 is TGTGCCACCAGCGGGACCAGGTGGGGGCATTCACCCCTCCACTTT. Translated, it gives CATSGTRWGHSPLHF. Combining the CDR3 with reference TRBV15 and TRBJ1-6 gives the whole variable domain DAMVIQNPRYQVTQFGKPVTLSCSQTLNHNVMYWYQQKSSQAPKLLFHYYDKDFNNEADTPDNFQSRRPNTSFCFLDIRSPGLGDTAMYLCATSGTRWGHSPLHFGNGTRLTVT.